Listed here are 10 T cell receptor beta chains from one sample, sequenced in a study of technical replicates of blood from several donors. Repertoires were generated with immunoSEQ multiplex PCR, while TCRdb's copy carries only in-frame clones and drops some. In the table there are 50,000 to 70,000 clones, about nine tenths of which are singletons. The sequenced material came from PBMCs. Receptor source: a human donor in good health. Some clones in this sample may be carry-over from other donors' samples.

The chain links TRBV27 to TRBJ1-2; no firm D call. The CDR3 totals 14 residues. Germline lookup yields CDR1 MNHEY and CDR2 SMNVEV (reference sequence). The V gene lost 5 bases and the J gene lost 3 bases, with 13 bases spanning the gap. The CDR3 sequence is CASSPRGLDYGYTF. The CDR3 DNA sequence: TGTGCCAGCAGTCCCCGGGGTCTGGACTATGGCTACACCTTC.

The J gene is TRBJ2-5, the V gene TRBV2; D is ambiguous. Germline V gene data show CDR1 as SNHLY and CDR2 as FYNNEI. Between the trimmed V and J ends, which lost 0 bases and 2 bases, there was a span of 10 bases. The CDR3 totals 15 residues. The CDR3 loop reads CASSEAAHRQETQYF. DNA of the CDR3: TGTGCCAGCAGTGAAGCCGCACACCGACAAGAGACCCAGTACTTC. The variable domain in full, with the rest retrieved from reference TRBV2 and TRBJ2-5, is EPEVTQTPSHQVTQMGQEVILRCVPISNHLYFYWYRQILGQKVEFLVSFYNNEISEKSEIFDDQFSVERPDGSNFTLKIRSTKLEDSAMYFCASSEAAHRQETQYFGPGTRLLVL.

The CDR3 sequence: CASSFLSLSGNTIYF. The CDR3 DNA reads TGTGCCAGCAGCTTCCTTTCACTCTCTGGAAACACCATATATTTT. The genes are TRBV7-6 and TRBJ1-3; D is ambiguous. Germline assignment: CDR1 SGHVS and CDR2 FNYEAQ. Trimming took off 3 bases at V and 0 bases at J, with 9 bases between the two ends. CDR3 length equals 15 residues. Full variable domain (missing parts from reference TRBV7-6 and TRBJ1-3): GAGVSQSPRYKVTKRGQDVALRCDPISGHVSLYWYRQALGQGPEFLTYFNYEAQQDKSGLPNDRFSAERPEGSISTLTIQRTEQRDSAMYRCASSFLSLSGNTIYFGEGSWLTVV.

V gene TRBV7-3 combines with J gene TRBJ2-3; 7 positions agree with TRBD1. V was pared by 5 bases and J by 5 bases, with 7 bases of the junction left unmatched. This CDR3 region has 14 residues. Per the germline V gene, CDR1 is SGHTA and CDR2 is FQGTGA. The CDR3 reads CASSAGTAGDTQYF. CDR3 bases: TGTGCCAGCAGCGCAGGGACAGCCGGAGATACGCAGTATTTT.

The chain employs TRBV7-2 and TRBJ2-2; 9 nucleotides match TRBD2. The CDR3 extends over 16 amino acids. Per the germline V gene, CDR1 is SGHTA and CDR2 is FQGNSA. J gave up 7 bases and V 7 bases, and 13 bases lay outside the gene matches. The CDR3 DNA is TGTGCCAGCATCGATCGGAGGCGGGAGGGGCGCGGGGAGCTGTTTTTT. Amino acids: CASIDRRREGRGELFF.

The rearrangement links TRBV6-5 to TRBJ2-1; tentatively, D is TRBD2 (6 bases). The CDR3 runs 14 residues. CDR1 is MNHEY and CDR2 is SVGAGI in the germline V gene. Trimming left V 5 bases short and J 3 bases short, with 11 bases between. In nucleotides, the CDR3 is TGTGCCAGCAGTAAGGGAGGTAGCTACAATGAGCAGTTCTTC. Translating gives CASSKGGSYNEQFF.

The gene calls are TRBV6-6 and TRBJ2-3, with TRBD1 as a possible D gene (5 bases). Germline V gene data show CDR1 as MNHNY and CDR2 as SVGAGI (reference sequence). The CDR3 covers 14 residues. Trimming took 0 bases from V and 11 from J, leaving 15 bases between them. The CDR3 region has the DNA TGTGCCAGCAGTTACTCGAACTCCAGGGCTGAGCAGTATTTT. This codes for CASSYSNSRAEQYF.

The V gene is TRBV2, the J gene TRBJ2-1, with 12 bases matching TRBD2. The CDR3 has 15 amino acids. The trim removed 6 bases at V and 3 bases at J, leaving 3 bases unmatched. Germline CDR1 is SNHLY and CDR2 is FYNNEI. For the CDR3, the DNA is TGTGCCAGCAGGGAGGGACTAGCGGGCTACAATGAGCAGTTCTTC. It is translated as CASREGLAGYNEQFF.

The rearrangement joins TRBV6-1 to TRBJ1-3; D gene uncertain. The V gene lost 6 bases and the J gene lost 4 bases, with 7 bases spanning the gap. The germline CDR1 and CDR2 sequences are MNHNS and SASEGT. The CDR3 has 12 amino acids. The CDR3 spells CASSHTGNTIYF. CDR3 in DNA: TGTGCCAGCAGCCACACAGGAAACACCATATATTTT.

This sequence joins TRBV15 and TRBJ1-2; 7 positions agree with TRBD1. The ends lost 4 bases at V and 6 bases at J; junction bases unmatched: 8. The CDR3 length is 14 residues. Germline CDR1 LNHNV, CDR2 YYDKDF (reference sequence). The CDR3 nucleotides read TGTGCCACCAGCAAACGGGTTACAGGGGATGGCTACACCTTC. It yields the protein CATSKRVTGDGYTF.